This entry concerns a single T cell receptor beta chain. Its antigen is currently unknown. The V gene lost 0 bases and the J gene lost 2 bases, with 9 bases spanning the gap. The length of the CDR3 is 14 residues. CDR1 and CDR2 from the germline V gene are GTSNPN and SVGIG (reference sequence). These data originate in a study of cytomegalovirus exposure and HLA in healthy donors. Study-wide background: Around 81% of roughly 400 genotyped donors fell in the Caucasian-associated ancestry cluster. Study-wide points: Altogether, 160 or so TCR beta chains were recorded as cytomegalovirus-associated. The likely explanation for a cluster of highly shared sequence variants was sequencing artifact. Prior analysis indicated that the majority of TCR beta V segments exhibited productivity approximately 87% or approximately 30% of the time.

The PCR employed 60 Vbeta primers together with 13 Jbeta primers. Measured with immunoSEQ multiplex PCR; TCRdb has only the in-frame clones, and not every one. The sample has around 180,000 clones, about 88% seen once. The V gene is TRBV30, the J gene TRBJ2-3, with D perhaps matching TRBD2 (5 bases). This TCR was sampled from a girl under three years old in good health and CMV-seronegative. Specimen: PBMCs. The CDR3 DNA reads TGTGCCTGGAGTGTAGGACTGCTCACAGATACGCAGTATTTT. Protein sequence: CAWSVGLLTDTQYF.